This TCR beta chain was recovered during a study of shared clonotypes between healthy human individuals. General observations from the study: Estimated richness was generally greater in naive than memory subsets. A reduction in generation probabilities was seen for non-shared clonotypes relative to those shared by all four donors. Roughly 5% of naive CD4 clonotypes were common to a few donors.

In regard to this clone: Its antigen is unidentified.

Each PCR replicate from the sorted subsets contained about 210 ng DNA, which is some 30,000 T cell genomes. The data were produced by immunoSEQ multiplex PCR, yet TCRdb's version contains in-frame clones alone and is incomplete. The sample shows about 2.2 million clones, roughly 95% of them seen only once. Positively selected for CCR7, the CD45RO-negative cells used as naive CD8 cells excluded terminally differentiated effector memory CD45RA+ cells. Trimming removed 2 bases at V and 2 bases at J, with 11 bases between. From germline, CDR1 is SGHNT and CDR2 YYREEE (reference sequence). There are 14 residues in the CDR3.

The receptor comes from a man aged 18 to 29 in good health. Some clones in this sample may be carry-over from other donors' samples. Sequenced sample: naive CD8+ T cells from PBMCs. The chain has TRBV5-4 and TRBJ2-7, with D tentatively TRBD2 (5 bases). CDR3 sequence reads: CASSLRGPAYEQYF. The DNA for the CDR3 is TGTGCCAGCAGCTTAAGAGGGCCAGCCTACGAGCAGTACTTC.